The sequence of this T cell receptor beta chain was determined in a study of regulatory T cells in long-lasting Graves disease. Study as a whole: To qualify as persistent, Graves' disease required over 5 years of antithyroid drugs with positive TSH receptor antibodies.

Libraries of TCR beta came from iRepertoire HTBI primers plus Arm-PCR of CDR3 regions. Authors' analysis steps: 62 TRBV and about 15 TRBJ segments were identified across samples. TCRdb re-called the multiplex PCR reads with MiXCR, one entry per CDR3 protein. These V and J calls derive from TCRdb rather than the authors' analysis. The data hold around 500,000 distinct CDR3 sequences, with about 20% observed a single time. Regarding the study as a whole: Comparison showed that persistent patients shared more public clonotypes (about 2,600) than new patients (966). Persistent Graves' disease cases displayed lower TCR diversity than newly diagnosed ones.

As regards this clonotype: What it binds is not known.

The time point is: persistent/refractory GD, antithyroid drugs over 5 years with positive TRAb. PBMCs provided the RNA from which the TCR library was made. This receptor was obtained from a female donor with Graves disease. The sample consisted of peripheral blood mononuclear cells (PBMCs), taken when the disease was refractory, from a patient treated with antithyroid drugs.

The CDR3 DNA sequence: TGTGCCAGCAGTTACCTTCTGGGGGGACCGAACACTGAAGCTTTCTTT. Protein product: CASSYLLGGPNTEAFF. The V gene is TRBV6-5, the J gene TRBJ1-1, with D possibly TRBD1 on 5 matching bases. Germline V gives CDR1 MNHEY, CDR2 SVGAGI. The V end lost 2 bases, the J end lost 1 base, and 14 bases lay between the germline ends. This CDR3 comprises 16 residues.